This T cell receptor (beta chain) was observed in a study of OX40 agonist ivuxolimab in advanced cancers. CDR1 SEHNR and CDR2 FQNEAQ come from the germline V gene (reference sequence). The V end lost 7 bases, the J end lost 7 bases, and 16 bases lay between the germline ends. The CDR3 totals 13 residues. This clone has more than one count but fewer than ten. The table came from immunoSEQ multiplex PCR; TCRdb's copy has only in-frame clones and leaves some out. The sample includes some 74,000 clones, about 85% of them seen just once. The sequence was obtained from an adult with an advanced solid tumor such as melanoma, head and neck, liver or kidney cancer. This chain joins TRBV7-9 and TRBJ1-2; D is possibly TRBD1 (6 bases). Specimen: CD4+ or CD8+ T cells sorted from blood, collected in a trial of the OX40 agonist ivuxolimab. CDR3 DNA: TGTGCCAGCACCCTTTGGGGGCGCGGTGGCTACACCTTC. This gives the protein CASTLWGRGGYTF. Using reference TRBV7-9 and TRBJ1-2 for the parts outside the CDR3, the full variable domain is DTGVSQNPRHKITKRGQNVTFRCDPISEHNRLYWYRQTLGQGPEFLTYFQNEAQLEKSRLLSDRFSAERPKGSFSTLEIQRTEQGDSAMYLCASTLWGRGGYTFGSGTRLTVV.